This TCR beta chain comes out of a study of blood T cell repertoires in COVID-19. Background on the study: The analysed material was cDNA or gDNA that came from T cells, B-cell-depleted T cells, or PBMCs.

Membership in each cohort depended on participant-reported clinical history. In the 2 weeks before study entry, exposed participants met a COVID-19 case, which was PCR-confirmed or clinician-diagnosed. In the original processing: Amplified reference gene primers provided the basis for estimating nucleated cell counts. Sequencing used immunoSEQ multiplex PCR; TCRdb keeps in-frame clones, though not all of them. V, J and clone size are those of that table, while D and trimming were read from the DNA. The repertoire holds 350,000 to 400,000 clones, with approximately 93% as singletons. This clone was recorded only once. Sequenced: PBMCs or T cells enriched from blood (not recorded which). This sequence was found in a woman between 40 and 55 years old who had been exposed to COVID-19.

CDR3 residues: CASGLVMGDWNEAFF. In DNA, the CDR3 is TGTGCTAGTGGTTTGGTAATGGGTGACTGGAACGAAGCTTTCTTT. The rearrangement links TRBV12-5 to TRBJ1-1; unclear D gene. There are 15 residues in the CDR3. V was trimmed by 0 bases and J by 8 bases, leaving 16 bases between them. The germline V gene encodes CDR1 LGHNT and CDR2 FRNRAP.